This TCR beta chain was captured by sequencing in a study of shared clonotypes between healthy human individuals (TCRdb year 2020). A note on the overall study: Three men and a couple of women, aged 18 to 49 years, made up the cohort. For each donor, CD4 naive and CD4 memory were each run on three plates, CD8 naive on two plates, and CD8 memory on one plate. To estimate repertoire size and how much clonotype sharing occurs between individuals, the study deeply sequenced the blood TCR repertoires of about 5 healthy adults. Libraries were prepared and TCR repertoires were sequenced by different laboratories using diverse techniques, in order to increase sequencing depth and limit assay-specific biases. Each donor's leukapheresis produced roughly between roughly 0.85 and 10 billion PBMCs. Paper-wide results and their limitations: Because the study included only a small number of donors, the genetic and exposure-history diversity represented was limited. Sampling was restricted to blood, and TCR repertoires in tissues likely differ from the TCR repertoires found in blood. Naive subsets generally had larger estimated clonotype richness than memory subsets did. When a few donors were compared, the shared fraction of clonotypes was about 5% for naive CD4, 3.5% for naive CD8, more than 2% for memory CD4, and roughly 0.43% for memory CD8. Pairwise subsampling indicated that sequencing depth was expected to affect the degree of clonotype sharing among donors. Incomplete sequencing was indicated by rarefaction of sorted-subset datasets, despite the large sequencing depth. Compared with non-shared clonotypes, the clonotypes found in all four sorted-subset donors had higher generation probabilities.

The donors were healthy, HIV-negative adults who had no recently reported acute infections or vaccinations. Every donor was a Caucasian adult living in Nashville, Tennessee, USA. Magnetic negative selection was used to enrich CD4+ T cells, after which naive cells were positively selected on CD45RA and the negative fraction became the memory subset. Blood was collected by leukapheresis, and PBMCs were isolated by Ficoll-Histopaque density gradient centrifugation and then cryopreserved in liquid nitrogen vapor phase. Analytical flow cytometry was used to check the purity and quantity of every magnetically sorted T cell population. From each sorted fraction, genomic DNA was isolated and quantified by UV absorbance on a Nanodrop 2000c. CDR1 MNHEY and CDR2 SVGAGI were looked up in the germline V gene. The V end gives up 4 bases and the J end 4 bases, leaving 6 bases in the junction not matched to a gene. The CDR3 numbers 15 residues from cysteine through phenylalanine. The entry retains the CDR3 DNA only, 45 bases that are in frame from base 1.

Using the deep immunoSEQ assay, TCR CDR3 regions were amplified from genomic DNA by multiplex PCR. For each cell subset, the extracted genomic DNA was distributed evenly across all wells of several immunoSEQ 96-well plates, and each plate served as one replicate. For sorted subsets, roughly 190 ng of genomic DNA, equivalent to 25,000 to 35,000 T cell genomes, went into each replicate PCR. The purified libraries were quantified using a Qubit 3.0 fluorometer, sized with a Bioanalyzer 2100, and then quantified again using the KAPA Library Quantification kit. Each immunoSEQ 96-well plate was sequenced on its own single-read 150-cycle Illumina NextSeq 550 flow cell. From the authors' description of their analysis: Because only junctional sequences without quality scores were contained in the immunoSEQ output, filtering matching that applied to full-length reads could not be performed. To assign V/J genes and CDR3, sequences were annotated using PyIR, a Python wrapper for IgBLAST v1.9, with IMGT germline references. Reads were filtered out if the reads had weak V/J assignments (E-value above 1e-6), no CDR3, stop codons, out-of-frame junctions, or ambiguous translated residues. V3J clonotypes were defined as sequences sharing the same inferred V gene, J gene, and CDR3 amino acid sequence. The percentage overlap between two repertoires was calculated by dividing the number of shared unique clonotypes by the size of the smaller repertoire. RTK rarefaction, the Chao1 estimator, and Recon v2.1 estimates of unobserved clonotypes were used to assess repertoire richness. Generation probabilities were computed with OLGA for all TCRbeta clonotypes obtained by the gDNA method from several donors. Entries here come from immuneACCESS through TCRdb and include only in-frame sequences with V and J called. Some clones fail to appear in such tables; in the studies checked, an unresolved V gene covers under half of the shortfall, and the cause of the remainder is unknown. From that table come the V and J calls and clone size; the DNA was used to work out D and trimming. The sample records 2 million to 2.5 million clones, more than 90% of which are singletons. The top ten clonotypes cover roughly 0.13% of the sample.

Notes on this clone: The antigen it binds to is not known. It has no much larger one-base neighbor in the sample; base qualities were not kept.

Source material: naive CD4+ T cells sorted from blood. This sample's cell subset or site label indicates: CD45RA+ positively selected. The rearranged chain carries TRBV6-5 and TRBJ1-4; 7 nucleotides in the junction match TRBD1. The TCR sequence derives from a young man in good health. The DNA sequence is as follows: TGTGCCAGCAGTTCAACCGGGACAGATAATGAAAAACTGTTTTTT. This is translated as CASSSTGTDNEKLFF.